Shown below are 16 T cell receptor beta chains from a single sample sequenced in a study of T-cell memory formation after mild COVID-19. TCRdb called the 5' RACE reads again in MiXCR, with one record for every CDR3 protein. This table holds approximately 260,000 distinct CDR3 sequences, about 15% found once. The sample taken for sequencing was PBMCs or a T cell subset sorted from them (not recorded which). The receptor source for this set is a man younger than 30 who had mild COVID-19 (a few samples of this study predate the infection). Cell type and time point are not known.

The chain joins TRBV20-1 to TRBJ2-6; no definite D call. The CDR3 totals 13 residues. Trimming took off 6 bases at V and 4 bases at J, with 10 bases between the two ends. CDR1 is DFQATT, CDR2 SNEGSKA, per germline (reference sequence). The chain's CDR3 is CSALRAGANVLTF. The CDR3 coding sequence is TGCAGTGCCCTTAGGGCCGGGGCCAACGTCCTGACTTTC.

The CDR3 bases are TGTGCCAGCAGATTAAACAGGGGGGCAGATACGCAGTATTTT. Amino acid sequence: CASRLNRGADTQYF. J is TRBJ2-3 and V is TRBV7-2; 8 bases are shared with TRBD1. The V and J ends lost 6 bases and 4 bases, in that order; junction bases with no gene match: 6. The CDR3 has 14 residues. The germline gives CDR1 SGHTA, CDR2 FQGNSA. The full variable domain, its missing parts supplied by reference TRBV7-2 and TRBJ2-3, is GAGVSQSPSNKVTEKGKDVELRCDPISGHTALYWYRQSLGQGLEFLIYFQGNSAPDKSGLPSDRFSAERTGGSVSTLTIQRTQQEDSAVYLCASRLNRGADTQYFGPGTRLTVL.

This rearrangement joins TRBV7-2 to TRBJ2-5; no definite D call. This CDR3 contains 13 residues. V lost 5 bases, J lost 2 bases, and 9 bases lay in between. Germline CDR1 reads SGHTA; CDR2 reads FQGNSA. CDR3 coding DNA: TGTGCCAGCAGCCCTTCGCCTCAAGAGACCCAGTACTTC. Protein: CASSPSPQETQYF.

In its sample, this clonotype was seen a few times. The chain carries TRBV6-1 and TRBJ1-5; a weak D match, TRBD1 (5 bases). The CDR3 spans 16 residues. Deletions cut 2 bases from V and 4 bases from J, with 15 bases between. CDR1 is MNHNS and CDR2 is SASEGT in the germline V gene. The CDR3 region has the DNA TGTGCCAGCAGTGAACCGGTGGGGGACCCTAATCAGCCCCAGCATTTT. Protein: CASSEPVGDPNQPQHF.

This clonotype showed up just once. The V gene is TRBV6-5, the J gene TRBJ2-7; D is ambiguous. CDR1 is MNHEY and CDR2 is SVGAGI in the germline V gene. V dropped 5 bases and J dropped 6 bases, with 14 bases sitting between them. The CDR3 is 13 residues long. This chain's CDR3 is CASSSYFGREQYV. The CDR3 DNA reads as TGTGCCAGCAGTAGCTATTTCGGTCGCGAGCAGTACGTC.

This chain uses TRBV4-2 with TRBJ2-3; 11 positions agree with TRBD2. The CDR3 loop spans 17 amino acids. Per the germline V gene, CDR1 is LGHNA and CDR2 is YNFKEQ. Germline trimming cut 0 bases from V and 1 base from J; bases unmatched to any gene: 3. The CDR3 region is CASSQDQTSGGTDTQYF. CDR3 bases: TGTGCCAGCAGCCAAGATCAGACTAGCGGGGGCACAGATACGCAGTATTTT.

A few counts support this clonotype. The chain combines TRBV4-1 with TRBJ1-2; no reliable D call. Looked up from germline, CDR1 is MGHRA and CDR2 is YSYEKL. The CDR3 is 15 amino acids. The germline V and J ends were trimmed by 3 bases and 1 base, with 12 bases remaining between them. CDR3 DNA: TGCGCCAGCAGCCAGGAGGCAACGGTTAACTATGGCTACACCTTC. Protein sequence: CASSQEATVNYGYTF.

This CDR3 is CASTSSGLSTDTQYF. In DNA form, the CDR3 reads TGTGCCAGCACCAGCAGTGGGCTTAGCACAGATACGCAGTATTTT. The genes are TRBV25-1 and TRBJ2-3; the D is unclear. Germline V gene data show CDR1 as MGHDK and CDR2 as SYGVNS. V shed 7 bases and J shed 0 bases, with 14 bases lying between them. The CDR3 runs 15 residues.

This clonotype has just a few counts. The chain is built from TRBV28 and TRBJ2-3; no firm D call. Germline CDR1 reads MDHEN; CDR2 reads SYDVKM. With 4 bases removed from V and 2 bases from J, the gap between germline ends came to 10 bases. CDR3 size: 14 residues. Written as DNA, the CDR3 is TGTGCCAGCAGTTACCCTCCCCTCACAGATACGCAGTATTTT. Translating it yields CASSYPPLTDTQYF.

This clonotype was seen many times. This rearrangement joins TRBV7-6 to TRBJ2-2; 8 nucleotides line up with TRBD2. After removal of 0 bases from V and 0 bases from J, the junction contained 3 bases not matched to a gene. Germline values: CDR1 SGHVS, CDR2 FNYEAQ. The length of the CDR3 is 17 residues. CDR3 region: CASSLAGGAANTGELFF. CDR3 DNA sequence: TGTGCCAGCAGCTTAGCCGGGGGGGCCGCGAACACCGGGGAGCTGTTTTTT.

This clonotype was counted a few times. V gene TRBV5-1 combines with J gene TRBJ2-5; D is unclear. Trimming took 1 base from V and 1 from J, leaving 8 bases between them. Germline lookup yields CDR1 SGHRS and CDR2 YFSETQ. CDR3 length: 14 amino acids. The CDR3 reads CASSLFDFQETQYF. The CDR3 nucleotides are TGCGCCAGCAGCTTGTTTGATTTCCAAGAGACCCAGTACTTC.

CDR3 nucleotide sequence: TGTGCCAGCAGCTCTGGACAGGGTAGTTGGGACACCGGGGAGCTGTTTTTT. It encodes CASSSGQGSWDTGELFF. The chain links TRBV5-6 to TRBJ2-2; 8 bases are shared with TRBD1. CDR3 length: 17 residues. The V and J ends lost 3 bases and 3 bases, in that order; junction bases with no gene match: 10. Germline V gene data show CDR1 as SGHDT and CDR2 as YYEEEE.

The CDR3 bases are TGTGCCTGGCTAGACGGAAACTCCTACAATGAGCAGTTCTTC. Amino acid sequence: CAWLDGNSYNEQFF. The rearrangement joins TRBV30 to TRBJ2-1; D unclear. The CDR3 covers 14 residues. V lost 5 bases and J lost 0, with 11 bases in between. CDR1 is GTSNPN and CDR2 is SVGIG in the germline V gene (reference sequence).

CDR3 protein: CLVQGEYTDTQYF. CDR3 coding DNA: TGCCTGGTCCAGGGAGAATACACAGATACGCAGTATTTT. The rearrangement links TRBV29-1 to TRBJ2-3; D possibly matches TRBD1 or TRBD2 (5 bases each). CDR1 is SQVTM, CDR2 ANQGSEA, per germline. This CDR3 contains 13 residues.

The CDR3 region has the DNA TGCGCCAGCAGCCTCGGGACAGGGGGCTTCTACGAGCAGTACTTC. It codes for CASSLGTGGFYEQYF. The chain combines TRBV5-1 with TRBJ2-7; 12 bases map to TRBD1. The V gene end was trimmed by 4 bases and the J gene end by 3 bases; junction bases not matched to a gene: 5. This CDR3 contains 15 residues. Germline V gene lookup returns CDR1 SGHRS and CDR2 YFSETQ.

This clonotype was seen a few times. The rearrangement uses TRBV5-5 and TRBJ1-2, with 8 bases identical to TRBD1. CDR3 length: 14 residues. V lost 2 bases, J lost 6 bases, and 6 bases stayed unmatched. Germline CDR1 and CDR2: SGHKS and YYEKEE (reference sequence). The CDR3 protein is CASSFRQGKDGYTF. The CDR3 nucleotides read TGTGCCAGCAGCTTCAGACAGGGGAAGGATGGCTACACCTTC.